This T cell receptor beta chain was identified in a study of blood T cell repertoires in COVID-19. Study-wide context: Acute and convalescent COVID-19 specimens originated in the United States, Italy and Spain.

Produced via immunoSEQ multiplex PCR; TCRdb's table is partial and in-frame only. The sample includes roughly 280,000 clones, around 89% of them seen just once. Germline V gives CDR1 MNHEY, CDR2 SVGAGI. The CDR3 contains 14 residues. J gave up 8 bases and V 6 bases, and 8 bases lay outside the gene matches. Cohort allocation depended upon clinical history that participants reported. The genes are TRBV6-5 and TRBJ1-3; 9 nucleotides align to TRBD1. The sample was PBMCs or T cells enriched from blood (not recorded which). The sequence was collected from a woman aged 30 to 39 with acute COVID-19. CDR3: CASRPKQGADTIYF. The CDR3 DNA reads as TGTGCCAGCAGGCCTAAACAGGGGGCAGACACCATATATTTT.